This is a list of T cell receptor beta chains from one sample in a study of radiotherapy plus CTLA-4 blockade in lung cancer. The table came from immunoSEQ multiplex PCR; TCRdb's copy has only in-frame clones and leaves some out. The top ten clones hold 16% of a sample with about 28,000 clones, roughly 83% of them seen once. Specimen: peripheral blood, collected from a patient treated with radiotherapy plus ipilimumab. These receptors were collected from a human donor with non-small cell lung cancer that progressed on radiotherapy plus ipilimumab. CDR3s include the opening cysteine and the closing phenylalanine or tryptophan.

J gene | V gene | CDR3 length | CDR3 protein
TRBJ2-3 | TRBV5-1 | 14 | CASSLRPGTDTQYF
TRBJ2-7 | TRBV28 | 16 | CASRHRPGTSNYEQYF
TRBJ2-3 | TRBV7-9 | 15 | CASSSRLAGADTQYF
TRBJ2-3 | TRBV2 | 17 | CASSARGGGGVTDTQYF
TRBJ1-3 | TRBV5-4 | 14 | CASSPGLSGNTIYF
TRBJ1-4 | TRBV5-1 | 14 | CASRRGSPNEKLFF
TRBJ1-2 | TRBV7-9 | 14 | CASSLKEGGYGYTF
TRBJ1-1 | TRBV6-5 | 15 | CASSYLGLSNTEAFF
TRBJ2-1 | TRBV6-5 | 13 | CARTPGHYNEQFF
TRBJ1-3 | TRBV7-6 | 15 | CASSPDRVAGNTIYF
TRBJ2-3 | TRBV6-1 | 17 | CASSEVSSRSRTDTQYF
TRBJ1-3 | TRBV9 | 13 | CASSVGGRNTIYF
TRBJ1-2 | TRBV4-3 | 15 | CASSQGTGPNYGYTF
TRBJ2-7 | TRBV10-2 | 14 | CASQRGDGTYEQYF
TRBJ1-2 | TRBV21-1 | 14 | CASSFGQGPDGYTF
TRBJ1-1 | TRBV30 | 15 | CAWGPPRGLNTEAFF
TRBJ2-5 | TRBV9 | 15 | CASSVGVRTEETQYF
TRBJ2-1 | TRBV18 | 13 | CASSPIRANEQFF
TRBJ1-1 | TRBV7-2 | 11 | CASSFRVEAFF
TRBJ1-5 | TRBV19 | 15 | CASSMGHQSNQPQHF
TRBJ2-3 | TRBV11-2 | 12 | CASSLRADTQYF
TRBJ2-1 | TRBV13 | 15 | CASSFRDRGGNEQFF
TRBJ2-3 | TRBV15 | 15 | CATSRDGKSTDTQYF
TRBJ2-2 | TRBV6-5 | 13 | CASSYLETGELFF
TRBJ1-6 | TRBV30 | 15 | CAWSPLTAYNSPLHF
TRBJ1-2 | TRBV28 | 13 | CASSLTVVYGYTF
TRBJ1-5 | TRBV30 | 16 | CAWGGQGSLSNQPQHF
TRBJ1-1 | TRBV2 | 14 | CASSGGRGGTEAFF
TRBJ2-1 | TRBV6-1 | 13 | CASSTSSYNEQFF
TRBJ2-7 | TRBV27 | 14 | CASSVTGAIRKQYF
TRBJ1-6 | TRBV7-2 | 17 | CASSLVRRGGNNSPLHF
TRBJ2-6 | TRBV19 | 18 | CASSGEPGQFSGANVLTF